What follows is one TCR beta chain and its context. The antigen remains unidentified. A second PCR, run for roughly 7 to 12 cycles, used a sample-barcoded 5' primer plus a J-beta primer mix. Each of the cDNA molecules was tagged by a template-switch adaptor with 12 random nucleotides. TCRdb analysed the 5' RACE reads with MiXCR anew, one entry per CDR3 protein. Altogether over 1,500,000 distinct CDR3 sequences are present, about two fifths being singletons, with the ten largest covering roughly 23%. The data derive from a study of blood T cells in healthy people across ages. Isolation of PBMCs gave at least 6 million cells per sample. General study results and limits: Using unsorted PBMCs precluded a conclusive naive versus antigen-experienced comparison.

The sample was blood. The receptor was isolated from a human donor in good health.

CDR3 protein: CASRLKAGAAYEQYF. As DNA, the CDR3 is TGTGCCAGCCGATTGAAGGCTGGGGCTGCCTACGAGCAGTACTTC. The chain joins TRBV27 to TRBJ2-7; D is perhaps TRBD1 (5 bases). The CDR3 is made up of 15 amino acids. V shed 8 bases and J shed 2 bases, with 19 bases lying between them. Germline CDR1 and CDR2: MNHEY and SMNVEV (reference sequence).